Below are 9 T cell receptor beta chains sequenced from a single sample in a study of cytomegalovirus exposure and HLA in healthy donors. The primer mix had 60 Vbeta and 13 Jbeta primers. The repertoire was sequenced with immunoSEQ multiplex PCR; TCRdb's copy has only in-frame clones and lacks some. This table has about 120,000 clones, 7% to 9.5% appearing once. The sequenced sample was PBMCs. All receptors derive from a woman between 40 and 55 years old in good health and CMV-seropositive.

This clone was found a few times. The chain joins TRBV5-1 to TRBJ2-1; 11 nucleotides match TRBD2. V was clipped by 0 bases and J by 6 bases; unmatched bases: 2. This CDR3 contains 15 residues. The germline CDR1 and CDR2 sequences are SGHRS and YFSETQ. The CDR3 nucleotides read TGCGCCAGCAGCTTGGCAACTAGCGGGGGCAATGAGCAGTTCTTC. Its protein is CASSLATSGGNEQFF. Variable domain in full (rest from reference TRBV5-1 and TRBJ2-1): KAGVTQTPRYLIKTRGQQVTLSCSPISGHRSVSWYQQTPGQGLQFLFEYFSETQRNKGNFPGRFSGRQFSNSRSEMNVSTLELGDSALYLCASSLATSGGNEQFFGPGTRLTVL.

The chain joins TRBV19 to TRBJ1-5; TRBD1 matches 7 bases. The CDR3 consists of 13 residues. Trimming removed 11 bases from V and 0 bases from J; junction bases left unmatched: 4. The germline CDR1 and CDR2 sequences are LNHDA and SQIVND (reference sequence). The CDR3: CAGGTVSNQPQHF. The CDR3 nucleotides are TGTGCCGGGGGGACAGTTAGCAATCAGCCCCAGCATTTT. Complete variable domain (other parts from reference TRBV19 and TRBJ1-5): DGGITQSPKYLFRKEGQNVTLSCEQNLNHDAMYWYRQDPGQGLRLIYYSQIVNDFQKGDIAEGYSVSREKKESFPLTVTSAQKNPTAFYLCAGGTVSNQPQHFGDGTRLSIL.

This clone showed up just a few times. This sequence joins TRBV6-5 and TRBJ2-2; weak D call: TRBD2 (5 bases). Germline CDR1 and CDR2: MNHEY and SVGAGI. Trimming took off 6 bases at V and 0 bases at J, with 11 bases between the two ends. This CDR3 comprises 15 residues. CDR3 nucleotide sequence: TGTGCCAGCAGCTTGGACTCCCCGAACACCGGGGAGCTGTTTTTT. Translated, it gives CASSLDSPNTGELFF.

This clone appeared a few times. This chain connects TRBV28 to TRBJ1-5; 10 bases fit TRBD1. Trimming at V came to 3 bases and at J to 8 bases, leaving 7 bases not matched to a gene. Germline V gives CDR1 MDHEN, CDR2 SYDVKM. This CDR3 is built from 15 residues. In DNA, the CDR3 is TGTGCCAGCAGTTTTCGACAGGGGGCAAGGGAGCCCCAGCATTTT. It encodes CASSFRQGAREPQHF.

Only a few counts were recorded for this clone. The V call is TRBV27, the J call TRBJ1-5; D not resolved. Germline V gives CDR1 MNHEY, CDR2 SMNVEV (reference sequence). V was cut by 6 bases and J by 2 bases, with 8 bases left in between. The CDR3 consists of 13 residues. The CDR3 DNA reads TGTGCCAGCAGCCCACGGTGCAATCAGCCCCAGCATTTT. Amino acids: CASSPRCNQPQHF.

J is TRBJ1-5 and V is TRBV6-1; D not resolved. Germline lookup yields CDR1 MNHNS and CDR2 SASEGT. V dropped 5 bases and J dropped 0 bases, with 11 bases sitting between them. This CDR3 region has 15 residues. CDR3 nucleotides: TGTGCCAGCAGTCCCGGACGGGATAGCAATCAGCCCCAGCATTTT. Translating gives CASSPGRDSNQPQHF.

J is TRBJ1-3 and V is TRBV7-9; the D is unclear. Germline loops: CDR1 SEHNR, CDR2 FQNEAQ (reference sequence). Trimming shortened V by 4 bases and J by 4 bases, and 17 bases separated the two germline ends. This CDR3 is built from 16 residues. In DNA form, the CDR3 reads TGTGCCAGCAGCTCTAGCCCCCCAATGGGGGGAAACACCATATATTTT. This encodes CASSSSPPMGGNTIYF.

This chain joins TRBV11-2 and TRBJ1-1, with D perhaps matching TRBD1 (5 bases). Germline V gene data show CDR1 as SGHAT and CDR2 as FQNNGV. V lost 5 bases to trimming and J lost 7 bases, with 17 bases between them. The CDR3 extends over 14 amino acids. CDR3 DNA sequence: TGTGCCAGCAGCCTAGGGGAGGGAGCAATTGAAGCTTTCTTT. It translates to CASSLGEGAIEAFF.

This clone was recorded a few times. This chain links TRBV27 with TRBJ1-5, with TRBD1 matching over 9 bases. Trimming removed 8 bases from V and 7 bases from J; junction bases left unmatched: 9. This CDR3 is 14 amino acids long. Germline lookup yields CDR1 MNHEY and CDR2 SMNVEV (reference sequence). CDR3 DNA: TGTGCCAGCGGTGGGACAGGGACAATACAGCCCCAGCATTTT. The encoded protein is CASGGTGTIQPQHF.